Shown below are 5 T cell receptor beta chains from a single sample sequenced in a study of blood T cell repertoires in COVID-19. The repertoire was sequenced with immunoSEQ multiplex PCR; TCRdb's copy has only in-frame clones and lacks some. The repertoire holds around 250,000 clones, with 80% to 85% as singletons. The sample was peripheral blood. These receptors were taken from a woman under 30 with acute or convalescent COVID-19.

The chain joins TRBV30 to TRBJ1-6, with D possibly matching TRBD1 (5 bases). This CDR3 has 14 amino acids. The V gene lost 0 bases and the J gene lost 9 bases, with 12 bases spanning the gap. Germline V gene data show CDR1 as GTSNPN and CDR2 as SVGIG (reference sequence). CDR3 sequence (DNA): TGTGCCTGGAGTGTACCGGGGGGAAGTTCACCCCTCCACTTT. This translates into CAWSVPGGSSPLHF.

The V gene is TRBV4-1, the J gene TRBJ1-1; D gene ambiguous. V was shortened by 0 bases and J by 5 bases, with 13 bases between the two germline ends. In germline, CDR1 is MGHRA, CDR2 YSYEKL. The CDR3 is made up of 15 amino acids. CDR3 in amino acids: CASSQDTGPGTEAFF. In DNA, the CDR3 is TGCGCCAGCAGCCAAGATACTGGCCCGGGGACTGAAGCTTTCTTT.

The gene calls are TRBV7-2 and TRBJ1-4, with D perhaps TRBD1 (6 bases). Germline V lookup: CDR1 SGHTA, CDR2 FQGNSA. The CDR3 runs to 17 residues. The V gene lost 2 bases and the J gene lost 8 bases, with 21 bases spanning the gap. The CDR3 loop reads CASSLRGSDRAGEKLFF. CDR3 sequence (DNA): TGTGCCAGCAGCTTAAGGGGATCGGACAGAGCGGGGGAAAAACTGTTTTTT.

This chain links TRBV6-2 or TRBV6-3 with TRBJ1-5, with D unclear. Germline assignment: CDR1 MNHEY and CDR2 SVGEGT. This CDR3 contains 14 residues. Between the trimmed V and J ends, which lost 5 bases and 2 bases, there was a span of 10 bases. As DNA, the CDR3 is TGTGCCAGCAGTGCCCGACGGGGCAATCAGCCCCAGCATTTT. This codes for CASSARRGNQPQHF.

V is TRBV18 and J is TRBJ1-1; no reliable D call. This CDR3 is 14 amino acids long. Germline V lookup: CDR1 KGHSH, CDR2 LQKENI. With 0 bases removed from V and 4 bases from J, the gap between germline ends came to 9 bases. As DNA, the CDR3 is TGTGCCAGCTCACCACCGGTAGGGAGCACTGAAGCTTTCTTT. As protein: CASSPPVGSTEAFF.